Each of the 22 T cell receptor beta chains below was sequenced from the same sample in a study of blood T cell repertoires in COVID-19. Repertoires were generated with immunoSEQ multiplex PCR, while TCRdb's copy carries only in-frame clones and drops some. The table includes about 45,000 clones, roughly nine tenths detected once. Sequences were obtained from peripheral blood. The source of these receptors is a human donor in a cohort sampled during active COVID-19.

The chain employs TRBV5-6 and TRBJ2-7, with D perhaps TRBD1 (5 bases). This CDR3 has 15 residues. V was clipped by 0 bases and J by 0 bases, with 10 bases between them. Per germline, CDR1 SGHDT and CDR2 YYEEEE. The CDR3 DNA follows: TGTGCCAGCAGCTTGGGGACATCAAGCTCCTACGAGCAGTACTTC. Translation: CASSLGTSSSYEQYF. Looking up the rest from reference TRBV5-6 and TRBJ2-7 gives the full variable domain: DAGVTQSPTHLIKTRGQQVTLRCSPKSGHDTVSWYQQALGQGPQFIFQYYEEEERQRGNFPDRFSGHQFPNYSSELNVNALLLGDSALYLCASSLGTSSSYEQYFGPGTRLTVT.

In its sample, this clone was seen a few times. This chain connects TRBV19 to TRBJ2-1, with 13 bases fitting TRBD2. Germline V gene sequence: CDR1 LNHDA, CDR2 SQIVND (reference sequence). V lost 5 bases, J lost 0 bases, and 7 bases stayed unmatched. The CDR3 is made up of 18 amino acids. The CDR3 nucleotides read TGTGCCAGTAGTCGGACTAGCGGGGGCTTAAGCTCCTACAATGAGCAGTTCTTC. Protein: CASSRTSGGLSSYNEQFF.

This clone is termed medium-sized. J is TRBJ2-3 and V is TRBV6-4; TRBD2 might be the D (6 bases). V shed 6 bases and J shed 0 bases, with 10 bases lying between them. There are 14 residues in the CDR3. Germline CDR1 reads MRHNA; CDR2 reads SNTAGT. The CDR3 nucleotides read TGTGCCAGCAGCGCCGGGACTAGCACAGATACGCAGTATTTT. It specifies CASSAGTSTDTQYF.

The V call is TRBV9, the J call TRBJ1-5; 7 bases align to TRBD1. The CDR3 has 13 amino acids. V lost 4 bases, J lost 5 bases, and 3 bases stayed unmatched. Germline CDR1 SGDLS, CDR2 YYNGEE. The CDR3 is CASSLTGDQPQHF. The CDR3 DNA sequence: TGTGCCAGCAGCCTAACAGGGGATCAGCCCCAGCATTTT.

The chain is built from TRBV5-1 and TRBJ1-6; D is undetermined. The V and J ends lost 7 bases and 4 bases respectively, with 6 bases between them. From germline, CDR1 is SGHRS and CDR2 YFSETQ. CDR3 length: 12 residues. The CDR3 reads CASGLYNSPLHF. The CDR3 nucleotides are TGCGCCAGCGGGCTTTATAATTCACCCCTCCACTTT.

This chain links TRBV5-1 with TRBJ2-2; weak D call: TRBD1 (5 bases). This CDR3 is 15 amino acids long. The V and J ends lost 4 bases and 5 bases respectively, with 15 bases between them. Germline loops: CDR1 SGHRS, CDR2 YFSETQ. DNA for the CDR3: TGCGCCAGCAGCCCCGGCAGGGTGGTAACCGGGGAGCTGTTTTTT. Translation: CASSPGRVVTGELFF.

The CDR3 nucleotides read TGTGCCAGCAGCTTATGGTTGGGATCGGGTCGGGGGACTGAAGCTTTCTTT. It encodes CASSLWLGSGRGTEAFF. The chain recombines TRBV5-6 with TRBJ1-1; maybe TRBD1 (5 bases). V was pared by 2 bases and J by 5 bases, with 22 bases between. The CDR3 is made up of 17 amino acids. CDR1 is SGHDT and CDR2 is YYEEEE in the germline V gene.

CDR3 nucleotides: TGTGCCACCAGTGACCACAGGCACAAAGAAAAACTGTTTTTT. Its translation is CATSDHRHKEKLFF. The chain has TRBV24-1 and TRBJ1-4, with a tentative D call TRBD1 (5 bases). Germline CDR1 and CDR2: KGHDR and SFDVKD. This CDR3 has 14 residues. The ends were cut back, 4 bases at V and 8 bases at J, with 13 bases in the middle.

This chain connects TRBV21-1 to TRBJ1-1. TRBV21-1 is listed as a pseudogene. This CDR3 is built from 16 residues. The CDR3 nucleotides are TGTGCCAGCAGCAAAGATGGCCACGGGGTCGACACTGAAGCTTTCTTT. Translating it yields CASSKDGHGVDTEAFF.

The chain carries TRBV12-3 or TRBV12-4 and TRBJ1-4; D unclear. The CDR3 extends over 12 amino acids. V lost 8 bases, J lost 4 bases, and 8 bases lay in between. CDR3 residues: CASGEFNEKLFF. CDR3 coding DNA: TGTGCCAGCGGAGAGTTTAATGAAAAACTGTTTTTT.

J is TRBJ2-3 and V is TRBV27, with 13 nucleotides matching TRBD2. The ends lost 5 bases at V and 0 bases at J; junction bases unmatched: 8. Germline loops: CDR1 MNHEY, CDR2 SMNVEV (reference sequence). This CDR3 is 18 amino acids long. In DNA form, the CDR3 reads TGTGCCAGCAGTCCCGGGACTAGCGGGACCACTAGCACAGATACGCAGTATTTT. The encoded protein is CASSPGTSGTTSTDTQYF.

By proportion, this clone is medium-sized. DNA of the CDR3: TGTGCCAGCAGCCAAGATGGGACAGAGTATGGCTACACCTTC. This encodes CASSQDGTEYGYTF. The chain employs TRBV4-2 and TRBJ1-2, with 7 nucleotides matching TRBD1. Germline values: CDR1 LGHNA, CDR2 YNFKEQ. The CDR3 runs to 14 residues. Germline trimming cut 0 bases from V and 5 bases from J; bases unmatched to any gene: 3.

CDR3 loop: CASRSNSGAAYEQYF. Here the CDR3 DNA reads TGTGCCAGCAGATCAAATAGCGGGGCTGCCTACGAGCAGTACTTC. V usage is TRBV19 and J usage is TRBJ2-7, with 8 bases fitting TRBD2. CDR1 and CDR2 from the germline V gene are LNHDA and SQIVND (reference sequence). This CDR3 has 15 amino acids. V shed 9 bases, J shed 2 bases, and the junction held 12 bases outside the gene matches. Looking up the rest from reference TRBV19 and TRBJ2-7 gives the full variable domain: DGGITQSPKYLFRKEGQNVTLSCEQNLNHDAMYWYRQDPGQGLRLIYYSQIVNDFQKGDIAEGYSVSREKKESFPLTVTSAQKNPTAFYLCASRSNSGAAYEQYFGPGTRLTVT.

The chain uses TRBV18 and TRBJ2-7, with 11 bases identical to TRBD1. Germline V CDR1 and CDR2: KGHSH, LQKENI. With V trimmed by 5 bases and J by 3 bases, 6 bases remained unmatched. This CDR3 is 15 amino acids long. This CDR3 reads CASSVGQGAHYEQYF. In DNA, the CDR3 is TGTGCCAGCTCAGTCGGACAGGGGGCCCACTACGAGCAGTACTTC.

This clone was recorded once. V gene TRBV7-8 combines with J gene TRBJ2-3, with 9 nucleotides matching TRBD2. The CDR3 extends over 15 amino acids. Trimming at V came to 1 base and at J to 6 bases, leaving 5 bases not matched to a gene. Germline V gives CDR1 SGHVS, CDR2 FQNEAQ. The DNA of the CDR3 is TGTGCCAGCAGCTTAGGAAGGGGACTAGCTGATACGCAGTATTTT. Translated, it gives CASSLGRGLADTQYF. The full variable domain, with the rest looked up from reference TRBV7-8 and TRBJ2-3, is GAGVSQSPRYKVAKRGQDVALRCDPISGHVSLFWYQQALGQGPEFLTYFQNEAQLDKSGLPSDRFFAERPEGSVSTLKIQRTQQEDSAVYLCASSLGRGLADTQYFGPGTRLTVL.

The chain links TRBV27 to TRBJ2-3, with TRBD2 matching 8 bases. With 4 bases clipped from V and 5 bases from J, the junction kept 14 bases outside the gene matches. The CDR3 is 17 residues long. Germline V CDR1 and CDR2: MNHEY, SMNVEV (reference sequence). For the CDR3, the DNA is TGTGCCAGCAGTTCGTGGACTAGCCATGTTTTTGGAGATACGCAGTATTTT. Protein sequence: CASSSWTSHVFGDTQYF.

This clone was seen just once. The chain combines TRBV20-1 with TRBJ2-5; possibly TRBD2 for D (5 bases). V lost 5 bases and J 3 bases, leaving 7 bases between the germline ends. Germline V gene data show CDR1 as DFQATT and CDR2 as SNEGSKA (reference sequence). The CDR3 is 11 residues long. The CDR3 loop is CSAPGEETQYF. CDR3 coding DNA: TGCAGTGCTCCCGGGGAAGAGACCCAGTACTTC.

This chain uses TRBV4-2 with TRBJ2-2; 10 bases match TRBD1. The CDR3 extends over 15 amino acids. CDR1 is LGHNA and CDR2 is YNFKEQ in the germline V gene. The V and J ends lost 5 bases and 6 bases, in that order; junction bases with no gene match: 6. The CDR3 sequence is CASSFHGQGAGELFF. CDR3 nucleotide sequence: TGTGCCAGCAGCTTTCACGGACAGGGGGCCGGGGAGCTGTTTTTT.

The rearrangement links TRBV9 to TRBJ2-5; TRBD2 aligns across 7 bases. This CDR3 has 16 residues. J lost 0 bases, V lost 4 bases, and 9 bases had no gene match. In germline, CDR1 is SGDLS, CDR2 YYNGEE. This chain's CDR3 is CASSFERGEYQETQYF. CDR3 DNA sequence: TGTGCCAGCAGCTTCGAGCGGGGCGAGTACCAAGAGACCCAGTACTTC.

CDR3 loop: CASGDSEEQFF. The DNA for the CDR3 is TGTGCCAGCGGTGATAGCGAGGAGCAGTTCTTC. The J gene is TRBJ2-1, the V gene TRBV7-9; D possibly corresponds to TRBD2 (5 bases). Trimming shortened V by 8 bases and J by 10 bases, and 12 bases separated the two germline ends. Germline CDR1 is SEHNR and CDR2 is FQNEAQ (reference sequence). The CDR3 has 11 residues.

A single count supports this clone. The chain couples TRBV29-1 to TRBJ1-1, with TRBD1 matching 9 bases. Germline CDR1 and CDR2: SQVTM and ANQGSEA. The CDR3 runs 17 residues. Trimming took 3 bases from V and 2 from J; bases not matched to a gene: 13. Here the CDR3 reads CSVDSTGTGRRNTEAFF. The DNA of the CDR3 is TGCAGCGTTGACTCGACCGGGACAGGGCGTCGTAACACTGAAGCTTTCTTT.

This clone has just one count. The rearrangement joins TRBV3-1 (or the pseudogene TRBV3-2) to TRBJ2-7; 7 nucleotides agree with TRBD2. The CDR3 sequence is 16 residues long. V was clipped by 0 bases and J by 3 bases; unmatched bases: 8. Germline V gives CDR1 LGHDT, CDR2 YNNKEL (reference sequence). The CDR3 spells CASSQDGGRTYYEQYF. CDR3 DNA sequence: TGTGCCAGCAGCCAAGACGGGGGGAGGACCTACTACGAGCAGTACTTC.